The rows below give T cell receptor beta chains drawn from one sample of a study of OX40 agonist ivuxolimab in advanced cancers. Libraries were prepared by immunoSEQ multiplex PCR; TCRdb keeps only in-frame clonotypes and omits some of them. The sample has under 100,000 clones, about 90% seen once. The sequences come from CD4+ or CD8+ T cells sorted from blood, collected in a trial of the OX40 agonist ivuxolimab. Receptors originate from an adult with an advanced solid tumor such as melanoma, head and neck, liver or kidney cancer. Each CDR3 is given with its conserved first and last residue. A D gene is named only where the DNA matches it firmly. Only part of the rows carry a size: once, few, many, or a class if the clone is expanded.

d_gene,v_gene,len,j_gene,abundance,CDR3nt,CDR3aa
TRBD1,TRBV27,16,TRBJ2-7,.,TGTGCCAGCAGTCCGAAACAGGGGGCACCTTCCTACGAGCAGTACTTC,CASSPKQGAPSYEQYF
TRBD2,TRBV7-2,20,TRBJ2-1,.,TGTGCCAGCAGCTTAGCGGGCGGGACTAGCGGGGGGAGCTCCTACAATGAGCAGTTCTTC,CASSLAGGTSGGSSYNEQFF
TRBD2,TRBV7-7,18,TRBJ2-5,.,TGTGCTAGCAGCTTAGTAATGAGTAGCGGGGTCGGTAGAGAGACCCAGTACTTC,CASSLVMSSGVGRETQYF
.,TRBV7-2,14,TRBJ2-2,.,TGTGCCAGCAGCTTAACGGGGAACACCGGGGAGCTGTTTTTT,CASSLTGNTGELFF
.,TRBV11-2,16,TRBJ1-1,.,TGTGCCAGCAGCCCCTTAGATCTAGGGGGGCGCGTTCAAGCTTTCTTT,CASSPLDLGGRVQAFF
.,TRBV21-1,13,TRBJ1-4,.,TGTGCCAGGAGGGTGTCCGCGGATGAAAAACTGTTTTTT,CARRVSADEKLFF
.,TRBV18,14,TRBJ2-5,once,TGTGCCAGCTCACCGGTGTCTTACCAAGAGACCCAGTACTTC,CASSPVSYQETQYF
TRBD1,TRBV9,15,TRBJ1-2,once,TGTGCCAGCAGCGCTTCACAGGGGAATAACTATGGCTACACCTTC,CASSASQGNNYGYTF
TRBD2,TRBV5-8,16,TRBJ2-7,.,TGTGCCAGCAGCTTGGAACTAGCGGGAGGGTCCTACGAGCAGTACTTC,CASSLELAGGSYEQYF
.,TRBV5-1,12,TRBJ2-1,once,TGCGCCAGCAGCTTTACGGGCAATGAGCAGTTCTTC,CASSFTGNEQFF